This TCR beta chain was found in a study of human T cells and chemical hapten exposure (dated by TCRdb to the early 2020s). Concerning the study at large: For sensitization, 2% DPC in acetone was applied to a 2 cm by 2 cm area of upper inner arm skin. This study followed changes in the peripheral blood TCR repertoire in vivo during primary and secondary sensitization of alopecia patients to the hapten diphenylcyclopropenone (DPC). Patients additionally received weekly therapeutic DPC doses to the scalp throughout the approximately 25-week study period. Blood for TCR sequencing was provided by twenty-nine alopecia patients at one to four time points (pre-sensitization, 2, 6 and 24 weeks). Libraries were pooled for sequencing, and variation in per-sample TCR yields was attributed mainly to small differences in library volumes within the pool. Most of the patients in the cohort were female, and the cohort covered alopecia areata with under or over 50% scalp involvement, alopecia totalis and alopecia universalis. Blood samples were taken from patients before sensitization (week 0) and then at 2, 6 and about 24 weeks after DPC sensitization. Patch testing was performed on the upper back with Finn chambers containing 0.01% DPC, and the patch tests were scored after 6 days according to International Contact Dermatitis Research Group standards. Overall results and qualifications from the work: Significantly more large CDR3 similarity clusters were formed by expanded TCRs than by pre-sensitization or healthy control sets, consistent with antigen-driven responses. After repeated subsampling, the strength of the expansion versus patch-test correlation and the threshold at which it became significant changed. Alopecia, a presumed autoimmune disease, was present in all patients, so the immune response of the patients might differ from that of healthy individuals. The number of PT1 expanded TCRs positively correlated with patch test score, significant at thresholds 8, 16 and 32 but not 4. DPC sensitization did not change the number of TCRs with a frequency above 1 in 1000, and there was no evidence of changes in global repertoire structure.

The trim is 6 bases for V and 7 bases for J, with a gap of 16 bases between the germline ends. The germline V gene supplies CDR1 MNHNS and CDR2 SASEGT. Counted from cysteine to phenylalanine, this CDR3 has 15 amino acids. Only the CDR3 part of the read is kept: 45 bases, read in frame from the first base. This clonotype was seen a few times. Its antigen target is currently unknown. The sample holds no much larger clone one base away, and base qualities are not on file. This specimen's time point label, interpreted: pre-sensitization, week 0. The sample's treatment or condition, from its label and the paper: therapeutic diphenylcyclopropenone sensitization with weekly scalp DPC. Blood at each patch-test visit was drawn before the patch test was applied. Patients were considered eligible if aged 18 to 70, diagnosed with alopecia and deemed suitable for DPC therapy, and patients were excluded if pregnant. Total RNA was isolated from unfractionated whole blood collected in Tempus Blood RNA tubes.

The library was obtained by RACE. For sequencing, a NextSeq 500 was employed. Library preparation attached unique molecular identifiers to individual cDNA molecules for quantitative, reproducible TCR counting. Both TCR alpha and TCR beta chains were sequenced from each blood RNA sample. In the paper's pipeline: Samples had a median of 95,638 TCRs, with a range from about 23,224 to 700,000. The Decombinator software suite was used to annotate the V, J and CDR3 of the TCR reads. Every sample was subsampled to the same number of TCRs (28,000) for the PS versus PT1 abundance plots. TCRs were defined as expanded if absent before sensitization and observed at least eight times at the 2-week time point. Through fastp at Q25 and MiXCR, TCRdb rebuilt clones from the public reads, retaining in-frame beta chains. Each entry merges the rows of one CDR3 protein and shows their most common DNA and genes. Here the V and J calls rest on TCRdb's processing, not on the authors' analysis. Here the sample has more than 250,000 distinct CDR3 sequences; about 7.7% occur a single time. The ten most abundant clones make up 1.2% of the sample.

The sample in question was whole blood, obtained in connection with sensitization to the hapten diphenylcyclopropenone (DPC). This receptor chain uses TRBV6-1 and TRBJ1-6; TRBD1 is possibly the D segment (6 matching bases). This TCR was sampled from a man aged 18 to 30 with alopecia areata. Some clones in this sample may be carry-over from other donors' samples. The CDR3 has the sequence CASSEEDSSNSPLHF. The DNA sequence is TGTGCCAGCAGCGAGGAGGACAGTAGCAATTCACCCCTCCACTTT.